This TCR beta chain was documented in a study of spatial heterogeneity in lung cancer. The V gene lost 4 bases and the J gene lost 5 bases, with 6 bases spanning the gap. The germline CDR1 and CDR2 sequences are SGHNT and YENEEA. CDR3 length: 12 amino acids. This clonotype was counted at least ten times. TCRdb analysed the 5' RACE reads with MiXCR anew, one entry per CDR3 protein. The data show 20,000 to 25,000 distinct CDR3 sequences, 4% to 5% seen once. Time point described: sample taken at primary tumor resection. No cell sorting; template was whole RNA from tumor, lung tissue or PBMC. The chain recombines TRBV11-3 with TRBJ2-1; D is unclear. This TCR was recovered from a male donor with early-stage non-small cell lung cancer. This specimen was PBMCs, taken at surgery. CDR3 loop: CASSSRHNEQFF. In nucleotides, the CDR3 is TGTGCCAGCAGCTCCCGACACAATGAGCAGTTCTTC.